This T cell receptor beta chain was recorded in a study of molecular identifiers for immune sequencing clone quantification. Trimming removed 5 bases at V and 5 bases at J, with 13 bases between. The length of the CDR3 is 14 residues. Previously described methods and listed TCR primers were employed for the bulk TCR libraries. From the PCR reads, TCRdb called clonotypes with MiXCR, one entry per CDR3 protein. The sample includes about 640,000 distinct CDR3 sequences, just under 20% of them seen just once. This clonotype has more than one count but fewer than ten. The chain joins TRBV12-3 or TRBV12-4 to TRBJ2-1; D gene unclear. The clonotype originates from a human donor in good health. Some libraries in this study had Jurkat cell RNA spiked in. The sequencing sample was made of naive CD8+ T cells from blood, with Jurkat cell RNA spiked in. Subset described: FACS-sorted CD8+CD4-CCR7+CD45RA+ naive T cells. CDR3 in DNA: TGTGCCAGCAGTCCTGGGCTTTCGGACAATGAGCAGTTCTTC. Residues: CASSPGLSDNEQFF.